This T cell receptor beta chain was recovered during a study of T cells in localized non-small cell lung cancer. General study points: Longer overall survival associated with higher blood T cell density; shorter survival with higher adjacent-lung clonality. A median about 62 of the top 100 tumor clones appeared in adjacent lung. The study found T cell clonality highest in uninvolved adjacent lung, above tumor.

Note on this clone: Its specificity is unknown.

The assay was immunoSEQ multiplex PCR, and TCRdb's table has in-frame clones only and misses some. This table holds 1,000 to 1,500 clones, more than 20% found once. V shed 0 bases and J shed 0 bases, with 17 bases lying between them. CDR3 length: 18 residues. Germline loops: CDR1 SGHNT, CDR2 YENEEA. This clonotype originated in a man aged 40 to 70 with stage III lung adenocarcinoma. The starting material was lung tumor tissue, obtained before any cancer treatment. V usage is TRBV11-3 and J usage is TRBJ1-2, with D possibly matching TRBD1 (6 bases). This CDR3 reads CASSLEGRGGRTNYGYTF. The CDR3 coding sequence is TGTGCCAGCAGCTTAGAGGGGCGAGGGGGACGAACTAACTATGGCTACACCTTC.